This TCR beta chain originates from a study of blood T cell repertoires in COVID-19. At the level of the study: From T cells, B-cell-depleted T cells, or PBMCs came the material, which was cDNA or gDNA.

CDR3 size: 15 residues. V was shortened by 0 bases and J by 1 base, with 10 bases between the two germline ends. Germline CDR1 reads LGHNA; CDR2 reads YSLEER. Under the authors' procedure: Reference gene primer amplification gave nucleated cell count estimates. Assay: immunoSEQ multiplex PCR; the TCRdb copy retains only in-frame clones and omits some. V, J and clone size were drawn from that table, and D and trimming were deduced from the DNA. The sample yields fewer than 250,000 clones, 75% to 90% seen once. V gene TRBV4-3 combines with J gene TRBJ2-7; D remains ambiguous. The specimen sequenced was peripheral blood. The TCR originated in a man aged 60-69 years with acute or convalescent COVID-19. This CDR3 reads CASSQDYSKSYEQYF. In DNA form, the CDR3 reads TGCGCCAGCAGCCAAGATTACAGCAAGTCCTACGAGCAGTACTTC.